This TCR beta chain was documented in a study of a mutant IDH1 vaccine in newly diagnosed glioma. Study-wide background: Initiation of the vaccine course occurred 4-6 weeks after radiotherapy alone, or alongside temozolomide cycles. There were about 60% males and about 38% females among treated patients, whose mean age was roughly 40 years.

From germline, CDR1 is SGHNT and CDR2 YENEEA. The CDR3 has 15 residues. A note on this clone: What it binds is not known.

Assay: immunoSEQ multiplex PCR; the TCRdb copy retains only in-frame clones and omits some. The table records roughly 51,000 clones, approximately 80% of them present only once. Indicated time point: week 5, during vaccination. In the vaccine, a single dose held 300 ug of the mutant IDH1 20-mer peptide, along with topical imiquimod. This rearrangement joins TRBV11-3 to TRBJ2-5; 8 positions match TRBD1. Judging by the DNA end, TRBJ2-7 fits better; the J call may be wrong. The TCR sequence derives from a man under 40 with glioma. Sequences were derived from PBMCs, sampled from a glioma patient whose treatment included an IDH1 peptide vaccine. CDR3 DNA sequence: TGTGCCAGCAGCTTAGGGGGACAGGCTAGCCACGAGCAGTACTTC. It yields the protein CASSLGGQASHEQYF.